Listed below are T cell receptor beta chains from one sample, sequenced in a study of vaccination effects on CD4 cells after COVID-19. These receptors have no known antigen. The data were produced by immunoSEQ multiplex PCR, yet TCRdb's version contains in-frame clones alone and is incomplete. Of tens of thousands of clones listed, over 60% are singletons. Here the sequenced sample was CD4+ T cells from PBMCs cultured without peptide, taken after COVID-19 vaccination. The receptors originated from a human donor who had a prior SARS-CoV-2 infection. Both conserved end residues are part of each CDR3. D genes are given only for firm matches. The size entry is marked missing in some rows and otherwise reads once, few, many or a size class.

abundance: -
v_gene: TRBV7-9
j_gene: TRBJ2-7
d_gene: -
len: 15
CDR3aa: CASSLAGGSLYEQYF
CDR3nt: TGTGCCAGCAGCTTAGCAGGGGGGTCCCTCTACGAGCAGTACTTC

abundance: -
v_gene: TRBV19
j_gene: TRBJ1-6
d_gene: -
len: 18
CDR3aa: CASSLKPPGTVYNSPLHF
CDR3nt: TGTGCCAGTAGTCTCAAACCCCCAGGGACCGTCTATAATTCACCCCTCCACTTT

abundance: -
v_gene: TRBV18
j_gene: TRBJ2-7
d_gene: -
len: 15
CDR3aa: CASSPGTQGSYEQYF
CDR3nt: TGTGCCAGCTCACCCGGGACCCAGGGGTCCTACGAGCAGTACTTC

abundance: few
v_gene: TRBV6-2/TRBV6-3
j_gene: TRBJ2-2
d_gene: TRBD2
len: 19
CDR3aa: CASSYSSSGSRPNTGELFF
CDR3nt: TGTGCCAGCAGTTACTCGTCTAGCGGGAGCCGTCCAAACACCGGGGAGCTGTTTTTT

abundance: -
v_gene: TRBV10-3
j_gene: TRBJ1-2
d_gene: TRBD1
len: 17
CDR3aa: CATHPSSGQGQNYGYTF
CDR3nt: TGTGCCACCCACCCGAGTTCGGGACAGGGTCAAAACTATGGCTACACCTTC

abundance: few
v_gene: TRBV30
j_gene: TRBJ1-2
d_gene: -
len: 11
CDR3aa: CAWSWGGGYTF
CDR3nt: TGTGCCTGGAGCTGGGGTGGCGGCTACACCTTC

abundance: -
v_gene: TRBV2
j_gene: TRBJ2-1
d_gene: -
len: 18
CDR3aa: CASRFPAGMEGTYNEQFF
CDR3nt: TGTGCCAGCAGATTCCCTGCAGGGATGGAAGGGACCTACAATGAGCAGTTCTTC

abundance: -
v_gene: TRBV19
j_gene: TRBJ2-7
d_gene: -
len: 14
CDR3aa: CASSIIPETYEQYF
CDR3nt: TGTGCCAGTAGTATTATCCCAGAAACCTACGAGCAGTACTTC

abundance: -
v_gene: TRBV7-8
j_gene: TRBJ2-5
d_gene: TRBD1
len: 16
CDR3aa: CASSLGTGGLQETQYF
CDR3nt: TGTGCCAGCAGCCTAGGGACAGGCGGCCTCCAAGAGACCCAGTACTTC

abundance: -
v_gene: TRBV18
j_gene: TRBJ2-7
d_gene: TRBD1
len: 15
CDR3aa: CASSPGTGVTYEQYF
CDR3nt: TGTGCCAGCTCACCTGGGACAGGGGTTACCTACGAGCAGTACTTC

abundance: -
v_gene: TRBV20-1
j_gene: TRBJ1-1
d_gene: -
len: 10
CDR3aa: CSAKDSEAFF
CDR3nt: TGCAGTGCCAAGGACAGTGAAGCTTTCTTT

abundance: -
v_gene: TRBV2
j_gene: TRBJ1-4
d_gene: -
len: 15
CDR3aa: CASSLTGIPNEKLFF
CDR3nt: TGTGCCAGCAGCCTCACAGGGATCCCCAATGAAAAACTGTTTTTT

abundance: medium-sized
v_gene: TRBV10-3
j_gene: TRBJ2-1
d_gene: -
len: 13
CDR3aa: CAISEGAGNEQFF
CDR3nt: TGTGCCATCAGTGAAGGGGCCGGTAATGAGCAGTTCTTC

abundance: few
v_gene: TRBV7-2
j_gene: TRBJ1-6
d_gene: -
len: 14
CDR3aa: CASSLGTGVAPLHF
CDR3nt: TGTGCCAGCAGCTTAGGGACTGGGGTTGCACCCCTCCACTTT

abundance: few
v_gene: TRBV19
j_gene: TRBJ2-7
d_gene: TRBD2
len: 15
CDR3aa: CASARLAGGRYEQYF
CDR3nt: TGTGCCAGCGCGAGACTAGCGGGAGGTCGGTACGAGCAGTACTTC

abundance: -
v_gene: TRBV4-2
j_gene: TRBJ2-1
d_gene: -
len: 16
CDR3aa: CASSQWAGSPNNEQFF
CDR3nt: TGTGCCAGCAGCCAATGGGCGGGAAGCCCCAACAATGAGCAGTTCTTC

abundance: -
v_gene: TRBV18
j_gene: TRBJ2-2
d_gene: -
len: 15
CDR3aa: CASSPGQMNTGELFF
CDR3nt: TGTGCCAGCTCACCGGGACAAATGAACACCGGGGAGCTGTTTTTT

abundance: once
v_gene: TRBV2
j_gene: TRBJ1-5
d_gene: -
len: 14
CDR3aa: CASRGVVPGQPQHF
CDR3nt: TGTGCCAGCAGGGGGGTCGTTCCGGGGCAGCCCCAGCATTTT

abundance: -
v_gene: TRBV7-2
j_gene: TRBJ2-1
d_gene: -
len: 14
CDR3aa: CASSPRLVYNEQFF
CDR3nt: TGTGCCAGCAGCCCAAGACTAGTATACAATGAGCAGTTCTTC

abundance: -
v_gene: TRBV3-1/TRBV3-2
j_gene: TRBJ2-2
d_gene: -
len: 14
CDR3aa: CASSQTGRSGELFF
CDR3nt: TGTGCCAGCAGCCAAACTGGTCGAAGCGGGGAGCTGTTTTTT

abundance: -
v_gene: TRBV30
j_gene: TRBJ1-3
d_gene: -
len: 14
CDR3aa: CAWRYLSSGNTIYF
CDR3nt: TGTGCCTGGAGGTACTTAAGCTCTGGAAACACCATATATTTT

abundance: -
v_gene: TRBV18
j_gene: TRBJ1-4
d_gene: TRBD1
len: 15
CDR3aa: CASSPRSGQNEKLFF
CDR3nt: TGTGCCAGCTCACCACGGTCGGGACAGAATGAAAAACTGTTTTTT

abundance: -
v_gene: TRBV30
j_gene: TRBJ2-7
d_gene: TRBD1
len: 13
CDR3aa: CAWMRTGQYEQYF
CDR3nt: TGTGCCTGGATGCGGACAGGACAGTACGAGCAGTACTTC

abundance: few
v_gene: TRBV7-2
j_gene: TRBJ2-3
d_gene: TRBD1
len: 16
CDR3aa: CASSLAGTGTGDTQYF
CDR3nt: TGTGCCAGCAGCTTAGCCGGGACAGGGACAGGCGATACGCAGTATTTT

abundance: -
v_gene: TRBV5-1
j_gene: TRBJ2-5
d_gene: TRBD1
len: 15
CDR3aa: CASTRDGQGVETQYF
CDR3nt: TGCGCCAGCACTCGAGACGGACAGGGGGTTGAGACCCAGTACTTC

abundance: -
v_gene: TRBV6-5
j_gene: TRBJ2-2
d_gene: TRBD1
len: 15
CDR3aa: CASKRTGGYTGELFF
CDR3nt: TGTGCCAGCAAACGGACAGGGGGCTACACCGGGGAGCTGTTTTTT

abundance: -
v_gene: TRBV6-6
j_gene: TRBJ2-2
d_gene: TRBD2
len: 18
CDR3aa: CASSRLAGGPRTDGELFF
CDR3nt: TGTGCCAGCAGTCGTCTAGCGGGAGGGCCCCGGACTGACGGGGAGCTGTTTTTT

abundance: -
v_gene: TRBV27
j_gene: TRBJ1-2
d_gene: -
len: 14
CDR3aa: CASSLKGRRYGYTF
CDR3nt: TGTGCCAGCAGTTTAAAGGGGCGCCGATATGGCTACACCTTC

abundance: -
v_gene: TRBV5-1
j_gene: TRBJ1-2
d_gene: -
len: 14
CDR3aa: CASSLGGSNYGYTF
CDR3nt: TGCGCCAGCAGCTTGGGCGGCTCTAACTATGGCTACACCTTC

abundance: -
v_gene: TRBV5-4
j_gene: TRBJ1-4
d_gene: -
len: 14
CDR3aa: CASSLGGANEKLFF
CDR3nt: TGTGCCAGCAGCTTGGGGGGGGCTAATGAAAAACTGTTTTTT

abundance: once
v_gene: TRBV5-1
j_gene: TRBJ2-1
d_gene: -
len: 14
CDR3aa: CASSFRTGNNEQFF
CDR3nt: TGCGCCAGCAGCTTTAGGACTGGCAACAATGAGCAGTTCTTC

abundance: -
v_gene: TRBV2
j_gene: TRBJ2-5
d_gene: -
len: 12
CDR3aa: CASTTTGETQYF
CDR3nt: TGTGCCAGCACCACAACGGGGGAGACCCAGTACTTC

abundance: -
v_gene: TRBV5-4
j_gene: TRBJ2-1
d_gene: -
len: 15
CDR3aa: CASSRGALGYNEQFF
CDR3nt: TGTGCCAGCAGCCGGGGCGCCCTAGGCTACAATGAGCAGTTCTTC

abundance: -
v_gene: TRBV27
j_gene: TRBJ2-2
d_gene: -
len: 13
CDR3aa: CASSFRVTGELFF
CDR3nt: TGTGCCAGCAGTTTTCGCGTTACGGGGGAGCTGTTTTTT

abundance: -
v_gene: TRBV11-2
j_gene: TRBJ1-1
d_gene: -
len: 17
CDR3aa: CASNTGAPREMNTEAFF
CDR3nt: TGTGCCAGCAATACGGGGGCCCCCAGAGAAATGAACACTGAAGCTTTCTTT

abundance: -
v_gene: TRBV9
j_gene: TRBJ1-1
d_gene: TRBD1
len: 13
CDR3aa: CASSVGQGTEAFF
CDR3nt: TGTGCCAGCAGCGTAGGACAGGGCACTGAAGCTTTCTTT

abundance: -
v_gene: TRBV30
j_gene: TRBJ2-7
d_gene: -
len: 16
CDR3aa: CAWSVRFGGYPYEQYF
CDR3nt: TGTGCCTGGAGTGTAAGATTCGGGGGATACCCCTACGAGCAGTACTTC

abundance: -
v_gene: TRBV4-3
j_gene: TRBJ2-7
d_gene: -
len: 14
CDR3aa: CASSQVVVSYEQYF
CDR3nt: TGCGCCAGCAGCCAAGTTGTTGTCTCCTACGAGCAGTACTTC

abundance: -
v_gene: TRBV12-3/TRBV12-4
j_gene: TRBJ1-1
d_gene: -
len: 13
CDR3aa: CASSSTWNTEAFF
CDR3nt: TGTGCCAGCAGTTCCACTTGGAACACTGAAGCTTTCTTT

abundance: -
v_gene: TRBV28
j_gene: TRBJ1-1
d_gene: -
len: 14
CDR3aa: CASYPPGAINRAFF
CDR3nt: TGTGCCAGTTACCCACCCGGGGCTATAAACCGAGCTTTCTTT

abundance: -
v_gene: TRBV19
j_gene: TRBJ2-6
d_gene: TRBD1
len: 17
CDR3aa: CASSTGQGDSGANVLTF
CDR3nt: TGTGCCAGTAGTACTGGACAGGGGGACTCTGGGGCCAACGTCCTGACTTTC

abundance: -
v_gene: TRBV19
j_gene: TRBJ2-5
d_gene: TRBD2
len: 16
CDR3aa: CASSISPGPGGETQYF
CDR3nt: TGTGCCAGTAGTATAAGTCCCGGCCCGGGGGGAGAGACCCAGTACTTC

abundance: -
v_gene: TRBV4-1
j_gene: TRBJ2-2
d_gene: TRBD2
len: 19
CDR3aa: CASSPQLIAGGPGTGELFF
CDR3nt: TGCGCCAGCAGCCCCCAACTCATAGCGGGAGGGCCGGGTACCGGGGAGCTGTTTTTT

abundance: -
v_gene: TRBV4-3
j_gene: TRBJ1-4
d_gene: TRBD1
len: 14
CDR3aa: CASSQARGDEKLFF
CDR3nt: TGCGCCAGCAGCCAAGCCAGGGGGGATGAAAAACTGTTTTTT

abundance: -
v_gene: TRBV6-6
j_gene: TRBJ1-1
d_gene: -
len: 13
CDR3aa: CASRVKQGTEAFF
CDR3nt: TGTGCCAGCAGGGTTAAACAGGGTACTGAAGCTTTCTTT

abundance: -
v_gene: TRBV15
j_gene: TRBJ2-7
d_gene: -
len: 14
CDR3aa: CATSRHGASYEQYF
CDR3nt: TGTGCCACCAGCAGACACGGGGCGTCTTACGAGCAGTACTTC

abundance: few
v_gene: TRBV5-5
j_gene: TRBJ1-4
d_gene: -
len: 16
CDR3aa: CASSLGRARGNEKLFF
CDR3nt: TGTGCCAGCAGCTTGGGCAGGGCAAGAGGGAATGAAAAACTGTTTTTT

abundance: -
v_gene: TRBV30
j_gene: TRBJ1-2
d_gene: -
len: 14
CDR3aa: CAWSAWTDDYGYTF
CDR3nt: TGTGCCTGGAGTGCGTGGACGGACGATTATGGCTACACCTTC

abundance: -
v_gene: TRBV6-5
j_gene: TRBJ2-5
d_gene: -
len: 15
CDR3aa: CASSPLGIGVETQYF
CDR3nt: TGTGCCAGCAGCCCGTTGGGTATAGGGGTAGAGACCCAGTACTTC